This paragraph reports one T cell receptor (beta chain). Its specific antigen is unknown. No much larger clone is present one base from it, and per-base qualities are unavailable. The data were taken from a study of breast tumors, draining lymph nodes, adjacent tissues (dated by TCRdb to the mid-2010s). Study-wide context: The study compared TCR beta repertoires across tumor, adjacent nontumor tissue and axillary lymph nodes from breast cancer patients. The study was designed to assess the relationships and possible T-cell exchange between tumor, surrounding tissue and draining lymph node repertoires in human breast cancer. The paper's findings and limits, for the study overall: The data were judged consistent with most tumor T cells deriving from the lymph node and then expanding within tumor tissue. In luminal-like breast cancer, tumor and nontumor tissue repertoires resembled each other significantly more than in basal-like breast cancer. T-cell repertoire diversity in tumors was found to be lower than in lymph nodes but higher than in nontumor tissue, and preferential V and J gene usage was observed. Rather than being directly demonstrated, the conclusion that tumor T cells originate in lymph nodes was presented as consistent with a hypothesis.

The CDR3 numbers 14 residues from cysteine through phenylalanine. Kept here is only the CDR3 DNA, which spans 42 bases and is read in frame from base 1. From the germline V gene (reference sequence), CDR1 is MNHEY and CDR2 is SMNVEV. At the junction V is shortened by 4 bases and J by 2 bases, with 9 bases in between. Reads for this sample came from an Illumina HiSeq 2000. TCR beta chain libraries were generated by multiplex PCR amplification. The amplified TCR beta chain products were analyzed by high-throughput sequencing. TCRdb passed the public sequencing reads through fastp at Q25 and MiXCR, retaining productive beta sequences. Rows matching on CDR3 protein sequence are summarized as one entry with the most common DNA and genes. Recorded for this sample are 150,000 to 200,000 distinct CDR3 sequences; 25% to 40% of them occurred a single time. The ten most abundant clones make up around 4.5% of the sample.

Lymph node samples were obtained from the axillary draining lymph nodes of breast cancer patients. This chain is built from TRBV27 and TRBJ1-5; the D gene is unclear. This TCR was sampled from a female donor with breast cancer. Some clones in this sample may be carry-over from other donors' samples. The specimen sequenced was axillary lymph node tissue. Here the CDR3 is given as CASSSLVGNQPQHF. The nucleotide sequence is TGTGCCAGCAGTTCTTTAGTCGGCAATCAGCCCCAGCATTTT.